Sequencing of this T cell receptor beta chain was carried out in a study of long-term antiretroviral therapy in people with HIV. On this clone itself: Its antigen is not known.

Study-level results: Following ART, diversity rose but still fell short of transplant donor controls. The range of CDR3 lengths in HIV repertoires proved narrower than that found in controls. Dating from about 2003 to 2017, the blood was possibly obtained under older ART regimens.

Run at survey level, the immunoSEQ assay was version v3.0. Per-sample targets for sequencing were roughly 35,000-50,000 T-cell genomes. Clones were read by immunoSEQ multiplex PCR, and TCRdb kept only the in-frame ones, dropping some. The table lists 20,000 to 25,000 clones, under 90% of them singletons. This TCR came from a woman aged 45-60 years with HIV. The source was unsorted PBMCs, collected 1.9 years after starting antiretroviral therapy.

The CDR3 DNA follows: TGCGCCAGCAGCTCCCTTAGCGGGGGGGCCTTTGAGCAGTTCTTC. Amino acids: CASSSLSGGAFEQFF. V gene TRBV5-1 combines with J gene TRBJ2-1; 11 bases fit TRBD2. The germline V gene has CDR1 SGHRS and CDR2 YFSETQ. V shed 3 bases, J shed 9 bases, and the junction held 8 bases outside the gene matches. The length of the CDR3 is 15 residues. Together with reference TRBV5-1 and TRBJ2-1, the CDR3 gives the full variable domain: KAGVTQTPRYLIKTRGQQVTLSCSPISGHRSVSWYQQTPGQGLQFLFEYFSETQRNKGNFPGRFSGRQFSNSRSEMNVSTLELGDSALYLCASSSLSGGAFEQFFGPGTRLTVL.